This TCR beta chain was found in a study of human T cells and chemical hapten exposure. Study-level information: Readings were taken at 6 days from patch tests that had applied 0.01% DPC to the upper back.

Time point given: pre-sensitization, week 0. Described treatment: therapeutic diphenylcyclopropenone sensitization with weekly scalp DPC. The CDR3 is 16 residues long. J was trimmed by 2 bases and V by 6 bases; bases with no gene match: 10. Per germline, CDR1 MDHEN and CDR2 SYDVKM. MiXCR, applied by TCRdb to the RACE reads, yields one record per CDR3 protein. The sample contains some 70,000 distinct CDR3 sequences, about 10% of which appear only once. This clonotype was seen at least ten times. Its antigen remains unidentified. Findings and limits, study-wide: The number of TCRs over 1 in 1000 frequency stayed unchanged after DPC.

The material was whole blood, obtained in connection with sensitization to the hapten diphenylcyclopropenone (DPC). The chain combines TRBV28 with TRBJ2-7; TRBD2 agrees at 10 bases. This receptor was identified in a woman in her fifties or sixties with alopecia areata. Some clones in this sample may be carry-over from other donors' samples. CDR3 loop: CASSSSGTSDAYEQYF. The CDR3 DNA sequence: TGTGCCAGCAGCTCATCCGGGACTAGCGACGCCTACGAGCAGTACTTC.